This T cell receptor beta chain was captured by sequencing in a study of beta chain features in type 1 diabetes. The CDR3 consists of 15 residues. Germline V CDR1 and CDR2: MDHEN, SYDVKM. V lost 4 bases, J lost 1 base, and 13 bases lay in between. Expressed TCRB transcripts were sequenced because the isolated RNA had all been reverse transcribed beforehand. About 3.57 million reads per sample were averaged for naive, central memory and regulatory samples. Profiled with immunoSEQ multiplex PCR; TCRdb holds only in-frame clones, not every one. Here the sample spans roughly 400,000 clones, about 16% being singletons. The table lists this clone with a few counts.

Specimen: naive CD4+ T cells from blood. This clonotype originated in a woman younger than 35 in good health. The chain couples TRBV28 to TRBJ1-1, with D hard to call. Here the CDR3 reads CASSSESTGNTEAFF. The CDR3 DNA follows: TGTGCCAGCAGTTCCGAATCGACGGGGAACACTGAAGCTTTCTTT.